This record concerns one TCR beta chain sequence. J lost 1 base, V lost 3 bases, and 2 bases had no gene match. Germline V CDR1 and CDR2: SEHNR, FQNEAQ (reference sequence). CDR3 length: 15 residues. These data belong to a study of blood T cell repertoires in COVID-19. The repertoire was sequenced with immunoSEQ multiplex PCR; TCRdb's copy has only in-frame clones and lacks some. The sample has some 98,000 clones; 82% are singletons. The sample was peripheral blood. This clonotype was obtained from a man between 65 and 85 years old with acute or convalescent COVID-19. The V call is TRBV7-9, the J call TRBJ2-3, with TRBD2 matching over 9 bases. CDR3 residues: CASSFPSGGTDTQYF. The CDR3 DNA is TGTGCCAGCAGCTTTCCTAGCGGGGGCACAGATACGCAGTATTTT.